Detailed here is one T cell receptor beta chain. The entry originates in a study of CD8 T cells in Susac syndrome. Sequencing targeted TCR beta in blood CD8+ and CD4+ T cells. TEMRA cells underwent FACS enrichment and CD8+ and CD4+ T cells underwent negative isolation. The authors reverse transcribed about 0.5 to 1 ug RNA with random hexamers. TCR beta CDR3 was amplified by immunoSEQ multiplex PCR. This amplification extended across 54 Vbeta and 13 Jbeta segments. TCRdb re-derived calls from the immunoSEQ multiplex PCR reads in MiXCR, one entry per CDR3 protein. The sample has some 190,000 distinct CDR3 sequences; approximately 93% are singletons. This clonotype originated in a human donor in good health. The sequenced sample consisted of CD4+ T cells from PBMCs.

The CDR3 DNA reads TGTGCCAGCCAAAGTCAGGGGATGAACACTGAAGCTTTCTTT. Amino acids: CASQSQGMNTEAFF. This rearrangement joins TRBV7-9 to TRBJ1-1; tentative D call: TRBD1 (6 bases). V dropped 8 bases and J dropped 0 bases, with 13 bases sitting between them. Germline V lookup: CDR1 SEHNR, CDR2 FQNEAQ (reference sequence). The CDR3 consists of 14 residues.